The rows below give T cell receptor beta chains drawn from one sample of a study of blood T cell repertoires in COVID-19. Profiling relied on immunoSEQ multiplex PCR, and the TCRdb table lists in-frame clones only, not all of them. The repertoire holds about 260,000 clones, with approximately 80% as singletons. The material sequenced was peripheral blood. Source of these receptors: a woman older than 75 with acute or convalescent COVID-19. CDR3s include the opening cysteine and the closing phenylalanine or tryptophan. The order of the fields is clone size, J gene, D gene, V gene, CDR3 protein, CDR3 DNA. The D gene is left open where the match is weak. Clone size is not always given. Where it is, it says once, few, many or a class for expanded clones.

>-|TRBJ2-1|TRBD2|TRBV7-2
CASSPRGTSGYNEQFF
TGTGCCAGCAGCCCCCGTGGGACTAGCGGTTACAATGAGCAGTTCTTC
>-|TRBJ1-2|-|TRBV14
CASSPRKKNYGYTF
TGTGCCAGCAGCCCCCGTAAAAAAAACTATGGCTACACCTTC
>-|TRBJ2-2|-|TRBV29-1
CSVITQLNTGELFF
TGCAGCGTTATAACCCAGTTGAACACCGGGGAGCTGTTTTTT
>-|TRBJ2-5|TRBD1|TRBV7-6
CASSLGYRGVGETQYF
TGTGCCAGCAGCTTGGGATACAGGGGAGTGGGAGAGACCCAGTACTTC
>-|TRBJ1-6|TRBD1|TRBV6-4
CASIGTGGRAPLHF
TGTGCCAGCATCGGAACAGGGGGAAGAGCTCCCCTCCACTTT
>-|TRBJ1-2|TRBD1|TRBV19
CASSRRQGARLF
TGTGCCAGTAGTAGACGACAGGGAGCTCGCCTATTC
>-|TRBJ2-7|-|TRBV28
CASSSNGGGRTYEQYF
TGTGCCAGCAGTTCTAATGGTGGCGGGCGAACCTACGAGCAGTACTTC
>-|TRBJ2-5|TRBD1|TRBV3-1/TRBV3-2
CASRRQGQETQYF
TGTGCCAGCAGACGACAGGGCCAAGAGACCCAGTACTTC
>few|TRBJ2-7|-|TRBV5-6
CASSTQGRGLPYEQYF
TGTGCCAGCAGTACCCAGGGGCGGGGGCTACCCTACGAGCAGTACTTC
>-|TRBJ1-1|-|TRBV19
CASSTEGEKAFF
TGTGCCAGTAGTACAGAAGGGGAAAAAGCTTTCTTT
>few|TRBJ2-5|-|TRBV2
CASSEQGVRETQYF
TGTGCCAGCAGTGAACAGGGCGTAAGGGAGACCCAGTACTTC
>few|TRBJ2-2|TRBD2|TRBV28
CASTPGSSGGGELFF
TGTGCCAGCACCCCTGGAAGTAGCGGGGGCGGGGAGCTGTTTTTT
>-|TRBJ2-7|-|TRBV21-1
CASSKARIRGQYF
TGTGCCAGCAGCAAAGCGCGGATCCGCGGGCAGTACTTC
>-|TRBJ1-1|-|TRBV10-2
CASSRPGTEAFF
TGCGCCAGCAGTCGGCCGGGGACTGAAGCTTTCTTT
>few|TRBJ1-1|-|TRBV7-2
CASSSTLVRVEAFF
TGTGCCAGCAGCTCCACCCTTGTCAGGGTTGAAGCTTTCTTT
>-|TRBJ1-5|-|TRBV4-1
CASSQDSGTSNQPQHF
TGCGCCAGCAGCCAAGATTCAGGAACCAGCAATCAGCCCCAGCATTTT
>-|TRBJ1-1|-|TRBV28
CASLTSGGLQGPFFF
TGTGCCAGCTTAACTAGTGGGGGCCTACAGGGCCCTTTTTTCTTT
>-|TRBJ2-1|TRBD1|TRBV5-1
CASSFGSGQGNEQFF
TGCGCCAGCAGCTTTGGATCGGGACAGGGGAATGAGCAGTTCTTC
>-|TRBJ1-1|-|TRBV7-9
CASSLGYRTEAFF
TGTGCCAGCAGCTTAGGCTATCGGACAGAAGCTTTCTTT
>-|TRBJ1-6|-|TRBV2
CASSVEVQNSPLHF
TGTGCCAGCAGTGTTGAAGTACAAAATTCACCCCTCCACTTT
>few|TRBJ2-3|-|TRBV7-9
CASSLRAGQRTDTQYF
TGTGCCAGCAGCTTAAGGGCCGGACAACGCACAGATACGCAGTATTTT
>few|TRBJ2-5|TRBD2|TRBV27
CASSPRPSSGRWETQYF
TGTGCCAGCAGTCCCAGACCTTCTAGCGGGAGATGGGAGACCCAGTACTTC